Presented here are 26 T cell receptor beta chains from one specimen sequenced in a study of T cells in Graves' hyperthyroidism and ophthalmopathy (dated by TCRdb to between 2017 and 2020). The method was multiplex PCR. The sample was run on an Illumina HiSeq 2000. The TCR beta CDR3 regions were amplified from RNA transcripts. A first-round RT-PCR of the TCR CDR3 used the HTBI primer set with the Qiagen OneStep RT-PCR kit. TCRdb reran the public reads through fastp at Q25 and MiXCR, keeping productive beta chains. A single entry per CDR3 protein holds the most common genes and DNA from its merged rows. This sample is represented by about 520,000 distinct CDR3 sequences; around 22% of them were singletons. The leading ten clones occupy about 11% of the sample. The sample comprised blood. These TCRs come from a woman aged 25 to 39 with Graves' ophthalmopathy.

This clonotype was seen repeatedly, ten times or more. The chain couples TRBV10-3 to TRBJ1-1; no firm D call. The germline gives CDR1 ENHRY, CDR2 SYGVKD. This CDR3 is built from 14 residues. Trimming removed 0 bases at V and 5 bases at J, with 10 bases between. CDR3 nucleotide sequence: TGTGCCATCAGTGAGTCGACGGGGAGTACTGAAGCTTTCTTT. This sequence encodes CAISESTGSTEAFF.

This clonotype appeared many times. V gene TRBV10-3 combines with J gene TRBJ2-7; D unclear. CDR1 is ENHRY and CDR2 is SYGVKD in the germline V gene. The V end lost 0 bases, the J end lost 3 bases, and 9 bases lay between the germline ends. The CDR3 contains 14 residues. The CDR3 reads CAISESWAGYEQYF. The CDR3 bases are TGTGCCATCAGTGAGTCCTGGGCAGGCTACGAGCAGTACTTC.

This clonotype was observed at least ten times. The chain employs TRBV13 and TRBJ2-7, with 7 bases lining up with TRBD1. Germline V gives CDR1 PRHDT, CDR2 FYEKMQ (reference sequence). The CDR3 is 14 residues long. Germline trimming cut 4 bases from V and 3 bases from J; bases unmatched to any gene: 6. DNA of the CDR3: TGTGCCAGCAGCTCGCCCCGGGACAGCTACGAGCAGTACTTC. It encodes CASSSPRDSYEQYF.

This clonotype was seen repeatedly, ten times or more. The rearrangement links TRBV20-1 to TRBJ1-1; D is ambiguous. CDR1 DFQATT and CDR2 SNEGSKA come from the germline V gene (reference sequence). Trimming took off 8 bases at V and 0 bases at J, with 16 bases between the two ends. There are 14 residues in the CDR3. The CDR3 sequence is CSCGEGALNTEAFF. The CDR3 bases are TGCAGTTGTGGGGAAGGCGCCTTGAACACTGAAGCTTTCTTT.

The chain employs TRBV28 and TRBJ2-5; unclear D gene. The V and J ends lost 3 bases and 3 bases respectively, with 14 bases between them. Germline V gene sequence: CDR1 MDHEN, CDR2 SYDVKM. The CDR3 is made up of 15 amino acids. CDR3: CASSLSNSGEETQYF. CDR3 sequence (DNA): TGTGCCAGCAGTTTGTCGAATAGTGGGGAAGAGACCCAGTACTTC.

The CDR3 bases are TGTGCCAGCAGTTTTCGAGACTACACCACGACCCAGTACTTC. It translates to CASSFRDYTTTQYF. The chain uses TRBV12-3 or TRBV12-4 and TRBJ2-5; the D gene is possibly TRBD2 (5 bases). V was shortened by 3 bases and J by 7 bases, with 15 bases between the two germline ends. The CDR3 is made up of 14 amino acids.

This chain links TRBV12-3 or TRBV12-4 with TRBJ2-5; 7 bases agree with TRBD2. This CDR3 comprises 14 residues. V was clipped by 6 bases and J by 7 bases; unmatched bases: 11. The CDR3 DNA reads as TGTGCCAGCAGCCCCCGGGACCCGGGAGGGACCCAGTACTTC. Protein: CASSPRDPGGTQYF.

This clonotype was picked up many times. The chain joins TRBV7-6 to TRBJ1-3; D possibly corresponds to TRBD1 (5 bases). The CDR3 contains 18 residues. V was shortened by 0 bases and J by 0 bases, with 15 bases between the two germline ends. Germline lookup yields CDR1 SGHVS and CDR2 FNYEAQ. The CDR3 DNA follows: TGTGCCAGCAGCTTAGCGGCTGGGGGAGGCTCCTCTGGAAACACCATATATTTT. Translation gives CASSLAAGGGSSGNTIYF.

The chain employs TRBV12-3 or TRBV12-4 and TRBJ2-2; 7 bases are shared with TRBD1. V shed 3 bases and J 5 bases; nucleotides not matched to a gene: 6. CDR3 length: 15 residues. The CDR3 DNA follows: TGTGCCAGCAGTTTGACAGGGAAGAGGACCGGGGAGCTGTTTTTT. Its protein product is CASSLTGKRTGELFF.

This clonotype was detected ten times or more. This sequence joins TRBV6-1 and TRBJ2-7; TRBD1 aligns across 9 bases. This CDR3 is built from 16 residues. Germline CDR1 is MNHNS and CDR2 is SASEGT. V gave up 5 bases and J gave up 5 bases; unmatched junction bases: 13. The CDR3 DNA reads TGTGCCAGCAGTCCTCCCTTGGGACAGGGTATGGACGAGCAGTACTTC. This translates into CASSPPLGQGMDEQYF.

This clonotype was counted at least ten times. The chain joins TRBV7-8 to TRBJ1-2; 12 bases fit TRBD1. The CDR3 length is 15 residues. Losses at the gene ends were 5 bases for V and 4 bases for J; bases not matched to a gene: 5. Germline V gene data show CDR1 as SGHVS and CDR2 as FQNEAQ. This CDR3 reads CASSLGQGAVYGYTF. Written as DNA, the CDR3 is TGTGCCAGCAGCCTGGGACAGGGGGCGGTCTATGGCTACACCTTC.

The DNA for the CDR3 is TGTGCCAGCAGCTTAACGGCCGGAGGGATAGCTGAAGCTTTCTTT. The encoded protein is CASSLTAGGIAEAFF. J is TRBJ1-1 and V is TRBV7-3, with D unclear. Germline CDR1 is SGHTA and CDR2 is FQGTGA. This CDR3 region has 15 residues. Trimming shortened V by 0 bases and J by 6 bases, and 14 bases separated the two germline ends.

The chain has TRBV20-1 and TRBJ2-7, with a weak D call TRBD1 (7 bases). Germline values: CDR1 DFQATT, CDR2 SNEGSKA (reference sequence). CDR3 length equals 13 residues. V gave up 6 bases and J gave up 7 bases, with 19 bases separating them. The chain's CDR3 is CSATGTAGGEQYF. As DNA, the CDR3 is TGCAGTGCGACCGGGACAGCAGGAGGGGAGCAGTACTTC.

This clonotype occurred many times. The rearrangement uses TRBV11-1 and TRBJ1-1; D is possibly TRBD1 (5 bases). Germline CDR1 is SGHAT and CDR2 is FQDESV (reference sequence). The CDR3 covers 19 residues. The V end lost 4 bases, the J end lost 1 base, and 25 bases lay between the germline ends. The DNA for the CDR3 is TGTGCCAGCAGCTCTACGCCGGGGGGTAAATTTGGGTCGAACACTGAAGCTTTCTTT. Its protein is CASSSTPGGKFGSNTEAFF.

At least ten counts were recorded for this clonotype. The chain has TRBV2 and TRBJ2-4; tentative D call: TRBD1 (6 bases). The CDR3 consists of 15 residues. Germline V gives CDR1 SNHLY, CDR2 FYNNEI. The V and J ends lost 4 bases and 8 bases respectively, with 18 bases between them. Here the CDR3 DNA reads TGTGCCAGCAGTGGAAACAGGGCGCGGCAGGACATTCAGTACTTC. It translates to CASSGNRARQDIQYF.

The chain uses TRBV2 and TRBJ1-5; 9 bases align to TRBD1. The CDR3 spans 15 residues. V lost 6 bases, J lost 0 bases, and 3 bases stayed unmatched. The germline gives CDR1 SNHLY, CDR2 FYNNEI. The CDR3 nucleotides read TGTGCCAGCAGATTGGACAGGGGTAGCAATCAGCCCCAGCATTTT. The encoded protein is CASRLDRGSNQPQHF. Full variable domain (rest looked up from reference TRBV2 and TRBJ1-5): EPEVTQTPSHQVTQMGQEVILRCVPISNHLYFYWYRQILGQKVEFLVSFYNNEISEKSEIFDDQFSVERPDGSNFTLKIRSTKLEDSAMYFCASRLDRGSNQPQHFGDGTRLSIL.

The chain combines TRBV29-1 with TRBJ2-5, with no clear D. The ends were cut back, 7 bases at V and 4 bases at J, with 10 bases in the middle. Germline V gene data show CDR1 as SQVTM and CDR2 as ANQGSEA. The CDR3 contains 11 residues. CDR3 region: CSDQSGETQYF. In DNA form, the CDR3 reads TGCAGCGACCAATCAGGAGAGACCCAGTACTTC.

The table lists this clonotype with many counts. This sequence joins TRBV12-3 or TRBV12-4 and TRBJ2-5, with D tentatively TRBD1 (6 bases). Trimming took 1 base from V and 7 from J, leaving 10 bases between them. The length of the CDR3 is 13 residues. The CDR3: CASSLGGPVTQYF. DNA of the CDR3: TGTGCCAGCAGTTTAGGGGGGCCGGTGACCCAGTACTTC.

This clonotype occurred a few times. This chain uses TRBV11-2 with TRBJ2-7, with D unclear. CDR3 length: 13 residues. Germline V gene lookup returns CDR1 SGHAT and CDR2 FQNNGV. The V and J ends lost 4 bases and 4 bases respectively, with 11 bases between them. The chain's CDR3 is CASSSRTIYEQYF. The CDR3 DNA sequence: TGTGCCAGCAGCTCCCGAACAATATACGAGCAGTACTTC. The entire variable domain, with the rest obtained from reference TRBV11-2 and TRBJ2-7, is as follows: EAGVAQSPRYKIIEKRQSVAFWCNPISGHATLYWYQQILGQGPKLLIQFQNNGVVDDSQLPKDRFSAERLKGVDSTLKIQPAKLEDSAVYLCASSSRTIYEQYFGPGTRLTVT.

This clonotype came up a few times. The chain employs TRBV15 and TRBJ1-1; D is unresolved. CDR3 length: 14 residues. The V and J ends lost 5 bases and 0 bases respectively, with 10 bases between them. Germline CDR1 and CDR2: LNHNV and YYDKDF (reference sequence). The CDR3 sequence: CATSLLDLNTEAFF. The CDR3 nucleotides read TGTGCCACCAGCCTACTGGACTTGAACACTGAAGCTTTCTTT.

This clonotype was detected many times. This could be a read error, since a much larger clone is one nucleotide away. J is TRBJ1-2 and V is TRBV12-3 or TRBV12-4; a weak D match, TRBD1 (6 bases). There are 13 residues in the CDR3. CDR3 in amino acids: CASRPGGQRGCTF. DNA for the CDR3: TGTGCCAGCAGACCTGGGGGCCAAAGAGGCTGCACCTTC.

In its sample, this clonotype was seen many times. The chain has TRBV2 and TRBJ2-7; 9 bases agree with TRBD1. The CDR3 has 15 amino acids. Germline V gives CDR1 SNHLY, CDR2 FYNNEI. V lost 10 bases to trimming and J lost 7 bases; unmatched junction nucleotides: 17. The CDR3 region is CATLYRDRAPEEQYF. DNA of the CDR3: TGTGCCACCTTATACCGGGACAGGGCTCCGGAGGAGCAGTACTTC.

The chain carries TRBV27 and TRBJ1-6, with D perhaps matching TRBD1 (5 bases). Germline V gives CDR1 MNHEY, CDR2 SMNVEV (reference sequence). The CDR3 covers 16 residues. Trimming stripped 4 bases from V and 8 bases from J, with 18 bases between. The CDR3 spells CASSSPYRDGYSPLHF. In DNA form, the CDR3 reads TGTGCCAGCAGTTCACCATACCGGGACGGCTATTCACCCCTCCACTTT.

This clonotype has just a few counts. The CDR3, as DNA: TGTGCCAGCAGCCACGGATGGCAGGTACCGGCGGGCGGCTACACCTTC. Translating gives CASSHGWQVPAGGYTF. The chain is built from TRBV3-1 and TRBJ1-2; D unresolved. The CDR3 runs to 16 residues. V gave up 3 bases and J gave up 8 bases, with 22 bases separating them. The germline V gene has CDR1 LGHDT and CDR2 YNNKEL (reference sequence).

This clonotype was counted between two and nine times. The J gene is TRBJ1-1, the V gene TRBV5-1, with a weak D call TRBD1 (5 bases). Looked up from germline, CDR1 is SGHRS and CDR2 is YFSETQ. With 4 bases removed from V and 3 bases from J, the gap between germline ends came to 10 bases. The CDR3 spans 13 residues. CDR3 in amino acids: CASSDGTDTEAFF. As DNA, the CDR3 is TGCGCCAGCAGCGACGGGACGGACACTGAAGCTTTCTTT.

This clonotype was counted between two and nine times. V and J are TRBV6-1 and TRBJ2-4; the D gene is possibly TRBD2 (6 bases). CDR3 length: 13 residues. Germline values: CDR1 MNHNS, CDR2 SASEGT. Trimming pared 6 bases from V and 6 bases from J, leaving 12 bases between. Here the CDR3 DNA reads TGTGCCAGCAGGACACCCGGGGGAAACATTCAGTACTTC. Translation gives CASRTPGGNIQYF.